Shown below are 17 T cell receptor beta chains from a single sample sequenced in a study of yellow fever vaccine responses in identical twins. Via MiXCR, TCRdb re-called the RT-PCR reads, giving one row per CDR3 protein. Here the sample spans about 380 distinct CDR3 sequences, around 72% being singletons. The input for sequencing was T cells from blood (PBMCs), unsorted or a sorted subset (not recorded which), taken before or after yellow fever vaccination (not recorded which). These TCRs come from a female donor who received the yellow fever vaccine.

The chain carries TRBV20-1 and TRBJ1-2; a weak D match, TRBD1 (5 bases). The ends were cut back, 4 bases at V and 6 bases at J, with 18 bases in the middle. CDR1 is DFQATT and CDR2 is SNEGSKA in the germline V gene (reference sequence). This CDR3 comprises 14 residues. The CDR3: CSANLGVQWDGYTF. The CDR3 nucleotides are TGCAGTGCTAACCTAGGGGTCCAATGGGATGGCTACACCTTC.

This chain uses TRBV11-1 with TRBJ2-7, with D perhaps being TRBD1 or TRBD2 (5 bases each). Looked up from germline, CDR1 is SGHAT and CDR2 is FQDESV (reference sequence). Trimming pared 5 bases from V and 9 bases from J, leaving 17 bases between. The length of the CDR3 is 13 residues. This chain's CDR3 is CASSHGTSPRQYF. The DNA of the CDR3 is TGTGCCAGCAGCCACGGGACCAGTCCACGGCAGTACTTC.

V and J are TRBV10-1 and TRBJ1-3, with D possibly being TRBD1 (5 bases). CDR3 length equals 17 residues. Germline V gives CDR1 WNHNN, CDR2 SYGVQD (reference sequence). V was shortened by 0 bases and J by 0 bases, with 12 bases between the two germline ends. The CDR3 DNA reads as TGCGCCAGCAGTGAGTCGAGGGGCATACCCTCTGGAAACACCATATATTTT. Protein: CASSESRGIPSGNTIYF.

The V call is TRBV21-1, the J call TRBJ2-3; the table calls TRBD2, which could not be checked here. TRBV21-1 is assigned pseudogene status. The CDR3 has 16 residues. CDR3 in amino acids: CASSPRLAGLTDTQYF. The CDR3 DNA is TGTGCCAGCAGCCCTCGACTAGCGGGGCTCACAGATACGCAGTATTTT.

This clonotype was counted between two and nine times. The chain carries TRBV10-1 and TRBJ1-1; TRBD1 aligns across 9 bases. The CDR3 is made up of 13 amino acids. The V segment lost 6 bases and the J segment 6 bases; nucleotides outside the gene matches: 5. Germline CDR1 is WNHNN and CDR2 is SYGVQD (reference sequence). Written as DNA, the CDR3 is TGCGCCAGCAGCCGGGACAGGGCCGCTGAAGCTTTCTTT. Amino acid sequence: CASSRDRAAEAFF.

This rearrangement joins TRBV20-1 to TRBJ2-5; possibly TRBD1 for D (6 bases). Germline V CDR1 and CDR2: DFQATT, SNEGSKA (reference sequence). V lost 6 bases and J lost 0, with 11 bases in between. The CDR3 totals 13 residues. The CDR3 spells CSALHRDQETQYF. The CDR3 DNA reads as TGCAGTGCACTCCACAGGGACCAAGAGACCCAGTACTTC.

This chain uses TRBV6-5 with TRBJ2-5; no firm D call. V was trimmed by 0 bases and J by 5 bases, leaving 10 bases between them. Per the germline V gene, CDR1 is MNHEY and CDR2 is SVGAGI. CDR3 length equals 14 residues. DNA of the CDR3: TGTGCCAGCAGTTACTCGATGGCTGGGGAGACCCAGTACTTC. It translates to CASSYSMAGETQYF.

This clonotype was counted a few times. The chain uses TRBV6-1 and TRBJ1-2; D may be TRBD1 (6 bases). CDR1 MNHNS and CDR2 SASEGT come from the germline V gene. This CDR3 contains 14 residues. V was clipped by 6 bases and J by 1 base, with 12 bases between them. The CDR3 bases are TGTGCCAGCAGCTCCGGGGGCGGTAACTATGGCTACACCTTC. Encoded protein: CASSSGGGNYGYTF.

This rearrangement joins TRBV7-6 to TRBJ2-3, with D possibly matching TRBD1 (5 bases). Germline V gene data show CDR1 as SGHVS and CDR2 as FNYEAQ. CDR3 length: 14 amino acids. Trimming cost V 3 bases and J 0 bases, with 7 bases left between them. CDR3 nucleotide sequence: TGTGCCAGCAGCTTCAGACAGAGCACAGATACGCAGTATTTT. Amino acids: CASSFRQSTDTQYF.

The chain recombines TRBV11-3 with TRBJ2-3, with TRBD2 matching 10 bases. Germline assignment: CDR1 SGHNT and CDR2 YENEEA. Germline trimming cut 10 bases from V and 3 bases from J; bases unmatched to any gene: 4. This CDR3 is 13 amino acids long. The CDR3 DNA reads as TGTGCCACAGCGGGGGGGCCTACAGATACGCAGTATTTT. This sequence encodes CATAGGPTDTQYF.

The chain carries TRBV18 and TRBJ1-2, with unresolved D. The V end was cut by 5 bases, the J end by 4 bases, with 14 bases between. This CDR3 comprises 14 residues. The V gene's germline CDR1 is KGHSH and CDR2 LQKENI. In DNA, the CDR3 is TGTGCCAGCTCAGCAGAGGGTTTTGGCTATGGCTACACCTTC. Translated: CASSAEGFGYGYTF.

The chain is built from TRBV4-1 and TRBJ1-2; no definite D call. CDR3 size: 13 residues. Trimming left V 1 base short and J 5 bases short, with 8 bases between. Germline lookup yields CDR1 MGHRA and CDR2 YSYEKL. The DNA of the CDR3 is TGCGCCAGCAGCCAAGCACAGTGGTATGGCTACACCTTC. It encodes CASSQAQWYGYTF.

The rearrangement uses TRBV12-3 or TRBV12-4 and TRBJ1-3; no firm D call. V lost 3 bases, J lost 7 bases, and 7 bases lay in between. The CDR3 consists of 12 residues. CDR3 sequence: CASSFGSNTIYF. DNA of the CDR3: TGTGCCAGCAGTTTCGGCAGCAACACCATATATTTT.

The table lists this clonotype with a few counts. This chain uses TRBV10-3 with TRBJ1-1, with a possible D match to TRBD1 (5 bases). The ends were cut back, 3 bases at V and 4 bases at J, with 12 bases in the middle. CDR1 ENHRY and CDR2 SYGVKD come from the germline V gene. The CDR3 loop spans 14 amino acids. CDR3 in amino acids: CAISDRVESTEAFF. CDR3 sequence (DNA): TGTGCCATCAGTGACAGGGTAGAGAGCACTGAAGCTTTCTTT.

V and J are TRBV30 and TRBJ1-4; D not certain. Germline-derived CDR1 and CDR2 are GTSNPN and SVGIG (reference sequence). The V end was cut by 2 bases, the J end by 2 bases, with 12 bases between. CDR3 length: 15 residues. The CDR3: CAWSPEPGTNEKLFF. DNA for the CDR3: TGTGCCTGGAGTCCCGAACCCGGGACTAATGAAAAACTGTTTTTT.

The chain couples TRBV11-2 to TRBJ2-7, with 8 bases lining up with TRBD1. CDR3 size: 15 residues. Germline values: CDR1 SGHAT, CDR2 FQNNGV. Trimming removed 3 bases from V and 1 base from J; junction bases left unmatched: 5. CDR3 region: CASSFQGASSYEQYF. CDR3 nucleotides: TGTGCCAGCAGCTTTCAGGGGGCCAGTTCCTACGAGCAGTACTTC.

The chain links TRBV7-9 to TRBJ2-3; 10 nucleotides match TRBD2. The V and J ends lost 5 bases and 0 bases, in that order; junction bases with no gene match: 8. Per germline, CDR1 SEHNR and CDR2 FQNEAQ (reference sequence). This CDR3 contains 17 residues. The CDR3 protein is CASSPAPTSGSTDTQYF. DNA of the CDR3: TGTGCCAGCAGCCCCGCCCCGACTAGCGGGAGCACAGATACGCAGTATTTT.